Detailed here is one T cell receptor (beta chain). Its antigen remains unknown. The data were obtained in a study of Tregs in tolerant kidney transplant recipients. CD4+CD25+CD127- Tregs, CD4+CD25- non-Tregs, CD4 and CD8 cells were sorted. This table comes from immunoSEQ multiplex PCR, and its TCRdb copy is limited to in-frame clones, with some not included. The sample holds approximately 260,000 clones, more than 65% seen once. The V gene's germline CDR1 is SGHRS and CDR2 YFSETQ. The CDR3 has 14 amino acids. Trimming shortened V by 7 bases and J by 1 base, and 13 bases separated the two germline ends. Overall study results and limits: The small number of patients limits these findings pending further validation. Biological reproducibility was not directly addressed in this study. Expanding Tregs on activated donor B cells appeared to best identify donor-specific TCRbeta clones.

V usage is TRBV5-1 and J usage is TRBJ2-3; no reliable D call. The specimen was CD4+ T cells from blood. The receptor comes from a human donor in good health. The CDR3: CASGMYGRTDTQYF. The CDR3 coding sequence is TGCGCCAGCGGAATGTACGGGCGCACAGATACGCAGTATTTT.